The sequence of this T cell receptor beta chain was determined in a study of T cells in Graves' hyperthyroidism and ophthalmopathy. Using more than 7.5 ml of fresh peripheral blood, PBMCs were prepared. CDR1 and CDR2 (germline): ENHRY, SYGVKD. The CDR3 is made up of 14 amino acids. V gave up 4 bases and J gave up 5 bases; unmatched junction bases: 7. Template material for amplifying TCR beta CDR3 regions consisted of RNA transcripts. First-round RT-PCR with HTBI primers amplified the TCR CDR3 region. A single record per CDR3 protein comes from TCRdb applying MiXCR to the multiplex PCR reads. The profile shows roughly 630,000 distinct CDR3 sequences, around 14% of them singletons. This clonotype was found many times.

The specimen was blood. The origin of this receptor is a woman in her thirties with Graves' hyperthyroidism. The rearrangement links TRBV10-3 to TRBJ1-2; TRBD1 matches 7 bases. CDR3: CAISGIDREYGYTF. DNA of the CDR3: TGTGCCATCAGTGGGATTGACAGGGAATATGGCTACACCTTC.